This section outlines one T cell receptor beta chain sequence together with its context. This entry belongs to a study of blood T cell repertoires in COVID-19. V lost 7 bases and J lost 4; bases outside the gene matches: 4. Germline V CDR1 and CDR2: SQVTM, ANQGSEA. This CDR3 contains 13 residues. Adults between about 18 and 89 years of age took part from more than 20 US areas. Recovered status in Cohort 3 required two negative PCRs, clearance, or symptom resolution. The table came from immunoSEQ multiplex PCR; TCRdb's copy has only in-frame clones and leaves some out. The data contain 350,000 to 550,000 clones, around 91% of them singletons.

The sequence came from a young man who had recovered from COVID-19. What was sequenced was PBMCs or T cells enriched from blood (not recorded which). The chain joins TRBV29-1 to TRBJ2-7; 13 nucleotides align to TRBD2. CDR3 sequence reads: CSALGLAGYEQYF. The CDR3 DNA reads as TGCAGCGCCCTGGGACTAGCGGGGTACGAGCAGTACTTC.